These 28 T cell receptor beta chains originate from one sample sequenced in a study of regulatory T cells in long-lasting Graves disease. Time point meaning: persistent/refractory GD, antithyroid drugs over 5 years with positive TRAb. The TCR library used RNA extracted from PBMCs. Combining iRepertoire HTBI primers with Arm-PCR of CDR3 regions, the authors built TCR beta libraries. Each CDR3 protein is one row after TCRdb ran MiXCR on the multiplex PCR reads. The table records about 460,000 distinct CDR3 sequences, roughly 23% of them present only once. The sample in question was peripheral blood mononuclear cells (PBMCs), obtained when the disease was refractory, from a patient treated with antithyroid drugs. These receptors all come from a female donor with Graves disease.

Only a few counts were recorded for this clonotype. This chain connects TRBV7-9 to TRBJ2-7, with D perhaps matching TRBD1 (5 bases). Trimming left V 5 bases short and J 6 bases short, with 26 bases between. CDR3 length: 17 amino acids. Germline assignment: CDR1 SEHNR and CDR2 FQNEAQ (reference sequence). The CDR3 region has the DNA TGTGCCAGCAGCCCACACTGGGGCTCGGTTTCGGATGGCGAGCAGTACTTC. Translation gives CASSPHWGSVSDGEQYF.

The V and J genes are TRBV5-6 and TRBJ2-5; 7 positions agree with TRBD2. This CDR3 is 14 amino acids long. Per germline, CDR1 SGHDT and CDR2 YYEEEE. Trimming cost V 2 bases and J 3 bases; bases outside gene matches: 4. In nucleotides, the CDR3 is TGTGCCAGCAGCTTAGCGGGGATCGAAGAGACCCAGTACTTC. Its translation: CASSLAGIEETQYF.

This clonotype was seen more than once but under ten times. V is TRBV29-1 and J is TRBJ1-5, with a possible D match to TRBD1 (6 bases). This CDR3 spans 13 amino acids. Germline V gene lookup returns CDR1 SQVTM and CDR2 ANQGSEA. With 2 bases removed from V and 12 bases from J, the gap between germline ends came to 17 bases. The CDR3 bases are TGCAGCGTTGAACACTCCACAGGGTTGGGCCAGCATTTT. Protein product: CSVEHSTGLGQHF. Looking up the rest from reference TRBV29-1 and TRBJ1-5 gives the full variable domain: SAVISQKPSRDICQRGTSLTIQCQVDSQVTMMFWYRQQPGQSLTLIATANQGSEATYESGFVIDKFPISRPNLTFSTLTVSNMSPEDSSIYLCSVEHSTGLGQHFGDGTRLSIL.

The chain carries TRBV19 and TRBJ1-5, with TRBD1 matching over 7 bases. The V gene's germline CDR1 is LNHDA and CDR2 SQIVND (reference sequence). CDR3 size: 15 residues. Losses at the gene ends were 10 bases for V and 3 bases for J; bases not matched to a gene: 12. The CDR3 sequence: CATRYRGRDNQPQHF. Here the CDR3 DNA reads TGTGCCACCCGCTACAGGGGAAGGGACAATCAGCCCCAGCATTTT.

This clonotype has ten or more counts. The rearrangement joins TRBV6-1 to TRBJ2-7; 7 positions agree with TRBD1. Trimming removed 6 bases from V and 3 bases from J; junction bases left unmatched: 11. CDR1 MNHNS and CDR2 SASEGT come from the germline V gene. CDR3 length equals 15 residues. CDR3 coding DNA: TGTGCCAGCAGGACCGGGACAGCTAATGACTACGAGCAGTACTTC. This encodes CASRTGTANDYEQYF.

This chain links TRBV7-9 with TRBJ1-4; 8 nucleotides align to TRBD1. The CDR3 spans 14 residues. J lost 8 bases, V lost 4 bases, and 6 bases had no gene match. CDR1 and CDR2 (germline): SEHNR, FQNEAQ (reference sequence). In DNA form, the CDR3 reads TGTGCCAGCAGCTCGACAGGGGATCGGGAAAAACTGTTTTTT. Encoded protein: CASSSTGDREKLFF. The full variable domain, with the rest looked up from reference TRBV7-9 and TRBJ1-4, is DTGVSQNPRHKITKRGQNVTFRCDPISEHNRLYWYRQTLGQGPEFLTYFQNEAQLEKSRLLSDRFSAERPKGSFSTLEIQRTEQGDSAMYLCASSSTGDREKLFFGSGTQLSVL.

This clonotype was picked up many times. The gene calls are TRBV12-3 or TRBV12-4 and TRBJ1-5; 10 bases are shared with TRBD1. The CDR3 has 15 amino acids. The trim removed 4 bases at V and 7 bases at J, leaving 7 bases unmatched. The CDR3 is CASSYSRGQGQPQHF. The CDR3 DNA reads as TGTGCCAGCAGTTACTCCAGGGGACAGGGGCAGCCCCAGCATTTT.

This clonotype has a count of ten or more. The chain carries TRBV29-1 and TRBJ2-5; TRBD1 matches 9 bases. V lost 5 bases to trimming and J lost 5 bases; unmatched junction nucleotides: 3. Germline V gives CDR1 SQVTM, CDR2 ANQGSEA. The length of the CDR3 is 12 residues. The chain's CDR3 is CSVTGGPETQYF. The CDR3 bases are TGCAGCGTTACAGGGGGCCCGGAGACCCAGTACTTC.

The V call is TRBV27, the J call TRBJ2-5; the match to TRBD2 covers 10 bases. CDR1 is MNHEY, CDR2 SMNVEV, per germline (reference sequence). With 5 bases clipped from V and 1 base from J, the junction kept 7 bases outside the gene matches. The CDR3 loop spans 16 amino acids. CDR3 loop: CASSPRLAGPQETQYF. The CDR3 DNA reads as TGTGCCAGCAGTCCCCGACTAGCGGGCCCCCAAGAGACCCAGTACTTC.

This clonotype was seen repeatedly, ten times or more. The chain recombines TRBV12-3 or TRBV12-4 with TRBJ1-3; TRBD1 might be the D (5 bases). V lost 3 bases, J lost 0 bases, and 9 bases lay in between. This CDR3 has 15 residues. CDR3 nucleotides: TGTGCCAGCAGTTTGACAGCAAGCTCTGGAAACACCATATATTTT. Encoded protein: CASSLTASSGNTIYF.

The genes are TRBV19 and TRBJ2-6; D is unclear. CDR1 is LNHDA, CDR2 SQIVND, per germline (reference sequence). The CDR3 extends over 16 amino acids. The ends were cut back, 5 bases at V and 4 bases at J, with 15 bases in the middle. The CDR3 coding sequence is TGTGCCAGTAGTGGGCAGTTACCCCTGGGGGCCAACGTCCTGACTTTC. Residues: CASSGQLPLGANVLTF. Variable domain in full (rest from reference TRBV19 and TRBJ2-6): DGGITQSPKYLFRKEGQNVTLSCEQNLNHDAMYWYRQDPGQGLRLIYYSQIVNDFQKGDIAEGYSVSREKKESFPLTVTSAQKNPTAFYLCASSGQLPLGANVLTFGAGSRLTVL.

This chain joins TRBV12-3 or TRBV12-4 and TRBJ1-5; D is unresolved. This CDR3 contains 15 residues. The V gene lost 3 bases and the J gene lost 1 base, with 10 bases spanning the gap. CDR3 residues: CASSLMRISNQPQHF. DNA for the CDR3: TGTGCCAGCAGTTTGATGCGGATAAGCAATCAGCCCCAGCATTTT.

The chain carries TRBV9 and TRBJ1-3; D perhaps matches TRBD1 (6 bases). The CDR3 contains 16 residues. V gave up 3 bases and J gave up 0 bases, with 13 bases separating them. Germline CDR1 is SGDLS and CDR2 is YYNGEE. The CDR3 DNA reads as TGTGCCAGCAGCGCAAGACAGGACTTCTCTGGAAACACCATATATTTT. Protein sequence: CASSARQDFSGNTIYF.

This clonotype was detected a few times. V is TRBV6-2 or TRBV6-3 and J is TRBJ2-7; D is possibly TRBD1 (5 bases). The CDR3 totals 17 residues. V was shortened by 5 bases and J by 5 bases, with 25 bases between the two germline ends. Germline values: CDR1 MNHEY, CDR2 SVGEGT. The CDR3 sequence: CASSHEVAGWGGDEQYF. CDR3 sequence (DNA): TGTGCCAGCAGTCACGAGGTCGCAGGGTGGGGCGGCGACGAGCAGTACTTC.

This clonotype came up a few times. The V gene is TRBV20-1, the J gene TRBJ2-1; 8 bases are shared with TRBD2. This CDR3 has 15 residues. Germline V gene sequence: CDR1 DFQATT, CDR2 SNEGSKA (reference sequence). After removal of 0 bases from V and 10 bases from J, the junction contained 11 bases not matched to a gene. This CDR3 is CSAREESGRSREQFF. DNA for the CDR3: TGCAGTGCTAGAGAAGAAAGCGGGAGAAGTCGAGAGCAGTTCTTC.

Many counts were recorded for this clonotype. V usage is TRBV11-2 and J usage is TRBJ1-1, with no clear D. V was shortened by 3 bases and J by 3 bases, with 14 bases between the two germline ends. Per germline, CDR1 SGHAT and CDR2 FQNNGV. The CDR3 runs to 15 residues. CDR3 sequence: CASSFSALADTEAFF. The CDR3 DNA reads TGTGCCAGCAGCTTTTCGGCATTAGCAGACACTGAAGCTTTCTTT.

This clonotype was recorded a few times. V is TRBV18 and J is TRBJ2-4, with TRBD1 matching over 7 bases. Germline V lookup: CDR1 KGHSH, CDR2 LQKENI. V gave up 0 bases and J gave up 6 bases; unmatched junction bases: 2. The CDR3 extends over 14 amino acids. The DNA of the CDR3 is TGTGCCAGCTCACCACCTGACAGGGCAAACATTCAGTACTTC. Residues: CASSPPDRANIQYF.

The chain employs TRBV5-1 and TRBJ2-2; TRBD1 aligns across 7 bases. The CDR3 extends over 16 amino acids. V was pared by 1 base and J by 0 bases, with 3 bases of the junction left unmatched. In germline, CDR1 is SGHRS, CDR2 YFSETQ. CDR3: CASSLYQGANTGELFF. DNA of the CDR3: TGCGCCAGCAGCTTGTATCAGGGGGCGAACACCGGGGAGCTGTTTTTT. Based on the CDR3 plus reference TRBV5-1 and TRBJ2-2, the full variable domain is KAGVTQTPRYLIKTRGQQVTLSCSPISGHRSVSWYQQTPGQGLQFLFEYFSETQRNKGNFPGRFSGRQFSNSRSEMNVSTLELGDSALYLCASSLYQGANTGELFFGEGSRLTVL.

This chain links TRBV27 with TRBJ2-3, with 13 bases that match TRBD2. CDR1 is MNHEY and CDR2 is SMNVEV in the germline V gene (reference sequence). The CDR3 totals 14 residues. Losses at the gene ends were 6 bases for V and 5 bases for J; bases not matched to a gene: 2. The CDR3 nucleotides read TGTGCCAGCAGAGGACTAGCGGGAGAAGATACGCAGTATTTT. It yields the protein CASRGLAGEDTQYF.

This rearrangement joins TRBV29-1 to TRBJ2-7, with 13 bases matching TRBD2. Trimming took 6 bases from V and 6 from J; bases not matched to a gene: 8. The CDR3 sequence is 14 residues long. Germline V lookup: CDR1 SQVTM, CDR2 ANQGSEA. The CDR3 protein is CSVAKLAGGPEQYF. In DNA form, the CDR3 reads TGCAGCGTCGCCAAACTAGCGGGGGGGCCCGAGCAGTACTTC.

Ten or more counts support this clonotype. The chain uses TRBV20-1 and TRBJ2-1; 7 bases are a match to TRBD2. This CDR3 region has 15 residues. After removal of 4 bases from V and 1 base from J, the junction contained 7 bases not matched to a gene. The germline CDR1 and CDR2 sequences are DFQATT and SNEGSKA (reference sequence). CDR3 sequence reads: CSAILPGRSYNEQFF. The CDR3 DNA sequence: TGCAGTGCTATCCTTCCCGGGAGGTCCTACAATGAGCAGTTCTTC.

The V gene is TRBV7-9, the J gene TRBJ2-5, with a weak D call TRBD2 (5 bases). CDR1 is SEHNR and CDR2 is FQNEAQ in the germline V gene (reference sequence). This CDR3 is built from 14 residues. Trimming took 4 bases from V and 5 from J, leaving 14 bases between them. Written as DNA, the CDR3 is TGTGCCAGCAGCTCCATGGGAGAAATGGAGACCCAGTACTTC. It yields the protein CASSSMGEMETQYF.

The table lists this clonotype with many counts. The CDR3 spells CSVEGRFQETQYF. As DNA, the CDR3 is TGCAGCGTAGAGGGCAGATTCCAAGAGACCCAGTACTTC. This rearrangement joins TRBV29-1 to TRBJ2-5, with D possibly TRBD2 on 5 matching bases. The CDR3 loop spans 13 amino acids. Trimming took 6 bases from V and 1 from J, leaving 12 bases between them. Germline V lookup: CDR1 SQVTM, CDR2 ANQGSEA.

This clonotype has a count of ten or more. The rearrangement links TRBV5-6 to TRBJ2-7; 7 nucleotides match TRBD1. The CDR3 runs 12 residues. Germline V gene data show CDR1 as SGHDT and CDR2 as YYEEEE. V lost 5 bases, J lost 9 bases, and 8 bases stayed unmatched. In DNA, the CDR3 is TGTGCCAGCAGTTCCGGGACAGTGGGGCAGTACTTC. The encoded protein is CASSSGTVGQYF.

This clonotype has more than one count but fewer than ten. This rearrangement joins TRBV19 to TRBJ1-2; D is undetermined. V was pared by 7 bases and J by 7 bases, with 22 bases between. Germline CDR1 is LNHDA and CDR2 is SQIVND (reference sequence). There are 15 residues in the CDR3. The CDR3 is CASTPSARRGVGYTF. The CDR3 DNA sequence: TGTGCCAGTACCCCCTCGGCGAGACGAGGTGTTGGCTACACCTTC.

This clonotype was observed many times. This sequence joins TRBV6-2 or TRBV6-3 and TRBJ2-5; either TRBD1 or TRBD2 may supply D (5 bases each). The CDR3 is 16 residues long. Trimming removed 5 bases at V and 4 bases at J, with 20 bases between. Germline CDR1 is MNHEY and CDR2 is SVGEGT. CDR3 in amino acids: CASSDGTALIVETQYF. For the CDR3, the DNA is TGTGCCAGCAGTGACGGGACCGCGCTAATAGTAGAGACCCAGTACTTC.

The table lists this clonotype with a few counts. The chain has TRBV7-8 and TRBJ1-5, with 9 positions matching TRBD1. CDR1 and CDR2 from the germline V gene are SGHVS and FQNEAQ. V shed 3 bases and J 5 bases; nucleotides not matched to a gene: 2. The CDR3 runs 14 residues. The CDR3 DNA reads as TGTGCCAGCAGCTTTGGGACAGGGCATCAGCCCCAGCATTTT. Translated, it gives CASSFGTGHQPQHF.

The CDR3 is CSVDGQRLGDEAFF. In nucleotides, the CDR3 is TGCAGCGTTGATGGGCAGAGGTTAGGGGATGAAGCTTTCTTT. The chain uses TRBV29-1 and TRBJ1-1, with a possible D match to TRBD1 (5 bases). The V end was cut by 3 bases, the J end by 7 bases, with 18 bases between. Germline V gene sequence: CDR1 SQVTM, CDR2 ANQGSEA. CDR3 length: 14 residues.